This T cell receptor beta chain was sequenced for a study of cytotoxic CD8 clonotypes in ibrutinib-treated CLL. Whole-study results and caveats: The public clonotypes identified were infrequent and showed contraction or stability on treatment. Clonality at baseline surpassed age-matched healthy donors and tracked circulating CD8+ T-cell counts.

With regard to this clone: Its target is not known.

Researchers set a sequencing depth target of 1 in 200,000 to 1 in 1 million T cells. TCRdb's copy holds only in-frame clones and misses some; the assay was immunoSEQ multiplex PCR. The repertoire has approximately 190,000 clones, nearly 80% of them found once; the top ten carry about an eighth. The source was PBMCs, collected after 12 months of ibrutinib treatment. This sequence originates from a human donor with chronic lymphocytic leukemia.

The CDR3 is CATRHFTGTSGYNEQFF. The CDR3 region has the DNA TGTGCCACCAGGCATTTTACCGGGACTAGCGGTTACAATGAGCAGTTCTTC. The rearrangement uses TRBV15 and TRBJ2-1; 11 nucleotides align to TRBD2. The V gene end was trimmed by 6 bases and the J gene end by 4 bases; junction bases not matched to a gene: 11. The CDR3 runs 17 residues. Germline lookup yields CDR1 LNHNV and CDR2 YYDKDF (reference sequence).